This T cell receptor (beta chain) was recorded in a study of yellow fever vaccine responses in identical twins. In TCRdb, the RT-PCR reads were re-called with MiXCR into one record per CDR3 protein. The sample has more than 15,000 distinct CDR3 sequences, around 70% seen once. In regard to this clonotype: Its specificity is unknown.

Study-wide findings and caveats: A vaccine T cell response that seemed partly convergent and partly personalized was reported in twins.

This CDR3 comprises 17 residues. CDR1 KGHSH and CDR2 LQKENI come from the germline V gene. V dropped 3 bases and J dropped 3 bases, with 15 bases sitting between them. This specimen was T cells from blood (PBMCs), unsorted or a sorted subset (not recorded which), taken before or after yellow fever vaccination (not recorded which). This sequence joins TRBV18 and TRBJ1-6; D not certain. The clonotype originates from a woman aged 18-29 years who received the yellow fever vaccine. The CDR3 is CASSPYSDQDYNSPLHF. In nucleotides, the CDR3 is TGTGCCAGCTCACCGTACAGTGACCAGGACTATAATTCACCCCTCCACTTT.